This T cell receptor beta chain comes out of a study of vaccination and CD4 T cells after COVID-19. Points from the study as a whole: Only relatively few convalescent patients were studied, and early post-infection timepoints were not analyzed.

The sample's treatment: roughly 11-day PBMC culture with coronavirus spike peptide pools or control peptides (ViraFEST assay). Peptide pools at approximately 10 ug/ml and IL-2 at approximately 10 IU/ml were added to cultures of under 2.5 million PBMCs per well. Comment on this clonotype: Its antigen remains unknown.

Cultured CD4+ T-cell DNA underwent Oncomine TCR Beta short-read sequencing. TCRdb processed the PCR reads anew with MiXCR; each CDR3 protein has one entry. The sample lists nearly 20,000 distinct CDR3 sequences, approximately 80% occurring once. Trimming removed 5 bases at V and 4 bases at J, with 20 bases between. Germline V gene data show CDR1 as LGHDT and CDR2 as YNNKEL (reference sequence). The length of the CDR3 is 16 residues. The receptor was isolated from a human donor who received a COVID-19 vaccine. The sample consisted of CD4+ T cells from blood, cultured in vitro, taken after SARS-CoV-2 vaccination. The chain has TRBV3-1 and TRBJ1-2, with D possibly being TRBD1 (6 bases). CDR3 bases: TGTGCCAGCAGCGCCAACCGAGGGACAAACTTCTATGGCTACACCTTC. Translation: CASSANRGTNFYGYTF.